The 31 T cell receptor beta chains listed next were all sequenced from one sample in a study of cytomegalovirus exposure and HLA in healthy donors. Primers: 60 Vbeta forward and 13 Jbeta reverse. Some clones are missing from TCRdb's copy, which holds only in-frame ones; the method was immunoSEQ multiplex PCR. The data contain 210,000 or so clones, 60% to 80% of them singletons. The sample taken for sequencing was PBMCs. The receptors derive from a woman in her twenties or thirties in good health and CMV-seropositive.

This clone showed up just a few times. This chain connects TRBV21-1 to TRBJ1-5; no check of the table's D call, TRBD1, against the DNA was made. TRBV21-1 represents a pseudogene. This CDR3 has 17 amino acids. The CDR3 region has the DNA TGTGCCAGCAGCAAAGACGGAGAGACAGGGGGCAATCAGCCCCAGCATTTT. As protein: CASSKDGETGGNQPQHF.

The rearrangement links TRBV19 to TRBJ2-3; TRBD2 matches 10 bases. Germline CDR1 reads LNHDA; CDR2 reads SQIVND (reference sequence). This CDR3 has 19 residues. Trimming cost V 6 bases and J 0 bases; bases outside gene matches: 15. Written as DNA, the CDR3 is TGTGCCAGTAGATCGCTAGCGGGGGCAGACCCTACTAGCACAGATACGCAGTATTTT. Its protein is CASRSLAGADPTSTDTQYF.

V usage is TRBV7-9 and J usage is TRBJ1-3, with D unclear. The ends were cut back, 4 bases at V and 0 bases at J, with 7 bases in the middle. The germline gives CDR1 SEHNR, CDR2 FQNEAQ (reference sequence). The CDR3 spans 14 residues. CDR3 bases: TGTGCCAGCAGCTCTCTCTCCTCTGGAAACACCATATATTTT. Protein product: CASSSLSSGNTIYF.

V gene TRBV28 combines with J gene TRBJ2-1; 12 bases match TRBD2. The junction had 6 bases not matched to a gene; V was cut back by 7 bases and J by 5 bases. This CDR3 has 15 amino acids. Germline values: CDR1 MDHEN, CDR2 SYDVKM. CDR3 protein: CASTLTSGGNNEQFF. In DNA form, the CDR3 reads TGTGCCAGCACTTTGACTAGCGGGGGAAACAATGAGCAGTTCTTC.

The chain carries TRBV23-1 and TRBJ1-5; no definite D call. TRBV23-1 is assigned to the ORF class and has an uncertain function. V was clipped by 7 bases and J by 3 bases, with 13 bases between them. The CDR3 has 14 amino acids. This CDR3 is CASIGQVVNQPQHF. CDR3 DNA: TGCGCCAGCATTGGCCAGGTGGTCAATCAGCCCCAGCATTTT.

This clone appeared a few times. This chain joins TRBV6-5 and TRBJ2-1, with 8 bases aligning to TRBD1. Looked up from germline, CDR1 is MNHEY and CDR2 is SVGAGI. V was clipped by 4 bases and J by 7 bases; unmatched bases: 6. The CDR3 contains 14 residues. In DNA, the CDR3 is TGTGCCAGCAGTTGGGACAGGAAGCAGAATGAGCAGTTCTTC. This encodes CASSWDRKQNEQFF.

The V call is TRBV2, the J call TRBJ1-1; TRBD1 might be the D (6 bases). Trimming shortened V by 6 bases and J by 1 base, and 15 bases separated the two germline ends. Germline assignment: CDR1 SNHLY and CDR2 FYNNEI. The CDR3 has 15 amino acids. Here the CDR3 DNA reads TGTGCCAGCAGCGCTCGACAGGCGCCGAACACTGAAGCTTTCTTT. Amino acids: CASSARQAPNTEAFF.

The genes are TRBV7-2 and TRBJ2-7, with D perhaps matching TRBD2 (6 bases). The V and J ends lost 5 bases and 4 bases respectively, with 15 bases between them. Germline V CDR1 and CDR2: SGHTA, FQGNSA. This CDR3 contains 14 residues. The chain's CDR3 is CASSLVGGVYEQYF. In nucleotides, the CDR3 is TGTGCCAGCAGCCTAGTCGGCGGGGTATACGAGCAGTACTTC. The full variable domain, rest sourced from reference TRBV7-2 and TRBJ2-7, is GAGVSQSPSNKVTEKGKDVELRCDPISGHTALYWYRQSLGQGLEFLIYFQGNSAPDKSGLPSDRFSAERTGGSVSTLTIQRTQQEDSAVYLCASSLVGGVYEQYFGPGTRLTVT.

The V gene is TRBV5-4, the J gene TRBJ2-7; 9 bases agree with TRBD1. The CDR3 is 15 residues long. Unmatched junction bases numbered 11, after V lost 4 bases and J lost 6 bases. Looked up from germline, CDR1 is SGHNT and CDR2 is YYREEE (reference sequence). The chain's CDR3 is CASSTYRDRVSEQYF. In DNA, the CDR3 is TGTGCCAGCAGCACCTACCGGGACAGGGTGAGCGAGCAGTACTTC.

The CDR3 here is CSATLQGGAFF. The DNA for the CDR3 is TGCAGCGCCACCCTACAGGGTGGAGCTTTCTTT. This chain joins TRBV29-1 and TRBJ1-1; possible D gene TRBD1, 6 bases. The V end was cut by 7 bases, the J end by 10 bases, with 16 bases between. The CDR3 is 11 residues long. Germline V gene data show CDR1 as SQVTM and CDR2 as ANQGSEA.

The V gene is TRBV27, the J gene TRBJ2-2; D gene uncertain. Trimming left V 4 bases short and J 4 bases short, with 7 bases between. This CDR3 comprises 13 residues. Germline CDR1 reads MNHEY; CDR2 reads SMNVEV (reference sequence). The chain's CDR3 is CASSYGSTGELFF. The CDR3 DNA follows: TGTGCCAGCAGTTATGGTAGCACCGGGGAGCTGTTTTTT.

This clone was observed once. The V and J genes are TRBV5-1 and TRBJ1-2; TRBD1 matches 12 bases. CDR1 and CDR2 (germline): SGHRS, YFSETQ. The CDR3 is 15 residues long. V shed 0 bases and J 7 bases; nucleotides not matched to a gene: 4. CDR3 loop: CASSLVGDRGPGYTF. The DNA of the CDR3 is TGCGCCAGCAGCTTGGTCGGGGACAGGGGGCCTGGCTACACCTTC.

The chain employs TRBV7-2 and TRBJ1-1, with 7 bases that match TRBD1. The CDR3 is 15 amino acids. Germline V gene lookup returns CDR1 SGHTA and CDR2 FQGNSA. V lost 7 bases to trimming and J lost 0 bases; unmatched junction nucleotides: 8. As DNA, the CDR3 is TGTGCCAGCAACTTCAGACAGGGACTGAACACTGAAGCTTTCTTT. It specifies CASNFRQGLNTEAFF.

This rearrangement joins TRBV9 to TRBJ2-6, with D perhaps TRBD2 (5 bases). This CDR3 region has 18 residues. Deletions cut 0 bases from V and 2 bases from J, with 15 bases between. Germline CDR1 SGDLS, CDR2 YYNGEE. The CDR3, as DNA: TGTGCCAGCAGCGTAGGGTTTTCGGGGAGAGCTGGGGCCAACGTCCTGACTTTC. Its translation is CASSVGFSGRAGANVLTF.

This chain joins TRBV5-1 and TRBJ1-1, with 9 bases lining up with TRBD1. CDR1 and CDR2 from the germline V gene are SGHRS and YFSETQ. The CDR3 has 16 amino acids. V was clipped by 3 bases and J by 1 base; unmatched bases: 7. CDR3 in amino acids: CASSWGDRDSNTEAFF. In DNA form, the CDR3 reads TGCGCCAGCAGCTGGGGGGACAGGGACTCGAACACTGAAGCTTTCTTT.

The V call is TRBV6-6, the J call TRBJ2-5; perhaps TRBD1 as D (8 bases). The last part of the DNA fits TRBJ2-7 better; the J call may be wrong. Per the germline V gene, CDR1 is MNHNY and CDR2 is SVGAGI (reference sequence). The CDR3 runs 14 residues. This chain's CDR3 is CASSERGQAYEQYF. In nucleotides, the CDR3 is TGTGCCAGCAGTGAGCGGGGACAGGCCTACGAGCAGTACTTC.

This clone appeared once. The chain recombines TRBV27 with TRBJ1-1; possible D gene TRBD1, 6 bases. V lost 6 bases, J lost 1 base, and 15 bases lay in between. This CDR3 has 15 residues. Germline V lookup: CDR1 MNHEY, CDR2 SMNVEV (reference sequence). The CDR3 DNA follows: TGTGCCAGCAGAGGCGGGTTACAGGGGAACACTGAAGCTTTCTTT. Protein product: CASRGGLQGNTEAFF.

This clone turned up a few times. The CDR3 sequence is CASSTQGAYEQYF. CDR3 sequence (DNA): TGTGCCAGCAGCACACAGGGGGCCTACGAGCAGTACTTC. This sequence joins TRBV5-6 and TRBJ2-7, with TRBD1 matching 8 bases. The CDR3 length is 13 residues. Per the germline V gene, CDR1 is SGHDT and CDR2 is YYEEEE. V lost 4 bases, J lost 2 bases, and 2 bases stayed unmatched.

This clone came up a few times. The chain's CDR3 is CASSLFPGSNQPQHF. CDR3 in DNA: TGTGCCAGCAGCTTGTTTCCAGGGAGCAATCAGCCCCAGCATTTT. The chain recombines TRBV5-6 with TRBJ1-5; D is possibly TRBD1 (5 bases). The germline V gene has CDR1 SGHDT and CDR2 YYEEEE. This CDR3 contains 15 residues. Trimming cost V 1 base and J 1 base, with 9 bases left between them.

This sequence joins TRBV27 and TRBJ1-1; D may be TRBD1 (6 bases). In germline, CDR1 is MNHEY, CDR2 SMNVEV (reference sequence). The V and J ends lost 6 bases and 1 base respectively, with 12 bases between them. The length of the CDR3 is 14 residues. CDR3 sequence: CASRLGQANTEAFF. The CDR3 DNA sequence: TGTGCCAGCAGACTGGGACAAGCGAACACTGAAGCTTTCTTT.

This chain connects TRBV5-1 to TRBJ2-7; D is unresolved. CDR1 is SGHRS, CDR2 YFSETQ, per germline. Trimming shortened V by 2 bases and J by 0 bases, and 6 bases separated the two germline ends. The length of the CDR3 is 13 residues. The CDR3 loop is CASSFVPSYEQYF. The CDR3 coding sequence is TGCGCCAGCAGCTTCGTCCCCTCCTACGAGCAGTACTTC.

This sequence joins TRBV20-1 and TRBJ1-5; no clear D gene. The CDR3 consists of 11 residues. The V gene lost 6 bases and the J gene lost 9 bases, with 12 bases spanning the gap. From germline, CDR1 is DFQATT and CDR2 SNEGSKA (reference sequence). CDR3 loop: CSATQYGPQHF. DNA of the CDR3: TGCAGTGCCACACAGTATGGGCCCCAGCATTTT.

J is TRBJ2-5 and V is TRBV7-2; 9 bases agree with TRBD2. J was trimmed by 5 bases and V by 3 bases; bases with no gene match: 10. CDR3 length: 16 amino acids. CDR1 is SGHTA, CDR2 FQGNSA, per germline. The CDR3: CASSFALAGGQETQYF. CDR3 DNA: TGTGCCAGCAGCTTTGCTCTCGCGGGGGGGCAGGAGACCCAGTACTTC.

The table lists this clone with a count of one. Other nucleotide sequences from this sample produce the same CDR3. V is TRBV19 and J is TRBJ2-6; 8 bases align to TRBD1. Losses at the gene ends were 2 bases for V and 0 bases for J; bases not matched to a gene: 0. Germline V lookup: CDR1 LNHDA, CDR2 SQIVND (reference sequence). CDR3 length: 16 residues. CDR3 residues: CASSITGGSGANVLTF. CDR3 in DNA: TGTGCCAGTAGTATAACAGGGGGCTCTGGGGCCAACGTCCTGACTTTC.

The genes are TRBV4-3 and TRBJ2-2, with 8 bases lining up with TRBD1. J lost 3 bases, V lost 3 bases, and 9 bases had no gene match. CDR3 length: 17 amino acids. Per the germline V gene, CDR1 is LGHNA and CDR2 is YSLEER. The CDR3 sequence: CASSHDPRQGHTGELFF. The CDR3 DNA reads TGCGCCAGCAGCCATGACCCCAGACAGGGGCACACCGGGGAGCTGTTTTTT.

The chain employs TRBV6-1 and TRBJ2-1; TRBD2 aligns across 11 bases. V was clipped by 10 bases and J by 6 bases; unmatched bases: 8. The germline CDR1 and CDR2 sequences are MNHNS and SASEGT. CDR3 length: 14 residues. The CDR3 loop reads CATHRSGGANEQFF. CDR3 nucleotide sequence: TGTGCCACCCACCGTAGCGGGGGGGCCAATGAGCAGTTCTTC.

The chain employs TRBV19 and TRBJ1-2; TRBD1 matches 7 bases. V shed 9 bases and J 3 bases; nucleotides not matched to a gene: 13. The CDR3 spans 15 residues. The germline CDR1 and CDR2 sequences are LNHDA and SQIVND (reference sequence). The CDR3 sequence is CASKTTGPQHYGYTF. The DNA of the CDR3 is TGTGCCAGCAAAACGACAGGGCCCCAGCACTATGGCTACACCTTC.

J is TRBJ1-2 and V is TRBV27; TRBD1 matches at 10 bases. The CDR3 has 14 amino acids. Per germline, CDR1 MNHEY and CDR2 SMNVEV (reference sequence). The V and J ends lost 5 bases and 8 bases, in that order; junction bases with no gene match: 8. The CDR3 loop reads CASSLRTGGGGYTF. As DNA, the CDR3 is TGTGCCAGCAGTCTAAGGACAGGGGGTGGGGGCTACACCTTC.

The chain has TRBV5-6 and TRBJ2-7, with D unresolved. Trimming removed 0 bases from V and 4 bases from J, with 5 bases in between. CDR1 and CDR2 from the germline V gene are SGHDT and YYEEEE. The CDR3 is 12 residues long. The CDR3 DNA reads as TGTGCCAGCAGCTTGGTGGCATACGAGCAGTACTTC. Protein sequence: CASSLVAYEQYF.

The J gene is TRBJ2-5, the V gene TRBV7-2; D gene uncertain. V shed 1 base and J shed 1 base, with 7 bases lying between them. CDR1 is SGHTA, CDR2 FQGNSA, per germline. CDR3 length: 14 amino acids. The CDR3 sequence is CASSLVGSQETQYF. DNA of the CDR3: TGTGCCAGCAGCTTAGTCGGTAGCCAAGAGACCCAGTACTTC. Based on the CDR3 plus reference TRBV7-2 and TRBJ2-5, the full variable domain is GAGVSQSPSNKVTEKGKDVELRCDPISGHTALYWYRQSLGQGLEFLIYFQGNSAPDKSGLPSDRFSAERTGGSVSTLTIQRTQQEDSAVYLCASSLVGSQETQYFGPGTRLLVL.

The J gene is TRBJ1-5, the V gene TRBV30, with a possible D match to TRBD1 (5 bases). Deletions cut 1 base from V and 4 bases from J, with 8 bases between. Germline assignment: CDR1 GTSNPN and CDR2 SVGIG (reference sequence). The CDR3 extends over 13 amino acids. The CDR3 is CAWSADSNQPQHF. CDR3 sequence (DNA): TGTGCCTGGAGTGCCGACAGTAATCAGCCCCAGCATTTT.